Listed here are 15 T cell receptor beta chains from one sample, sequenced in a study of Graves' ophthalmopathy and Graves' hyperthyroidism. The TCR beta CDR3 regions underwent amplification from RNA transcripts. HTBI primers primed a first-round RT-PCR, and a second-round multiplex PCR followed. TCRdb passed the multiplex PCR reads through MiXCR, listing each CDR3 protein once. The sample holds 600,000 to 950,000 distinct CDR3 sequences, roughly 41% seen once. Sequencing used peripheral blood. The receptors derive from an adult man with Graves' ophthalmopathy.

This clonotype was seen only once. The chain combines TRBV10-3 with TRBJ1-5; D gene unclear. There are 11 residues in the CDR3. Looked up from germline, CDR1 is ENHRY and CDR2 is SYGVKD. Deletions cut 2 bases from V and 12 bases from J, with 8 bases between. CDR3 bases: TGTGCCATCAGTGAGGGGAGTCTCCAGCATTTT. Its translation is CAISEGSLQHF.

This clonotype was observed at least ten times. This rearrangement joins TRBV7-8 to TRBJ1-2; D not resolved. V shed 5 bases and J shed 4 bases, with 20 bases lying between them. Germline CDR1 SGHVS, CDR2 FQNEAQ. This CDR3 spans 16 amino acids. In nucleotides, the CDR3 is TGTGCCAGCAGCCGACTAGGAGGAGGGCAGAGCTATGGCTACACCTTC. This encodes CASSRLGGGQSYGYTF.

This chain links TRBV20-1 with TRBJ1-2; D gene unclear. The CDR3 contains 13 residues. Per germline, CDR1 DFQATT and CDR2 SNEGSKA (reference sequence). Trimming cost V 4 bases and J 5 bases, with 14 bases left between them. The CDR3 spells CSAIEVHPYGYTF. The CDR3, as DNA: TGCAGTGCTATAGAGGTACACCCTTATGGCTACACCTTC.

This clonotype has just a few counts. The chain is built from TRBV7-9 and TRBJ2-5; 8 bases match TRBD1. With V trimmed by 4 bases and J by 3 bases, 10 bases remained unmatched. In germline, CDR1 is SEHNR, CDR2 FQNEAQ (reference sequence). CDR3 length: 16 residues. The CDR3 sequence is CASSSKDRGREETQYF. The CDR3 nucleotides read TGTGCCAGCAGCTCCAAAGACAGGGGTAGGGAAGAGACCCAGTACTTC.

This clonotype was picked up many times. The chain couples TRBV11-2 to TRBJ1-4; D is undetermined. This CDR3 contains 14 residues. Germline CDR1 reads SGHAT; CDR2 reads FQNNGV. The V gene lost 4 bases and the J gene lost 3 bases, with 9 bases spanning the gap. CDR3 in amino acids: CASSSGPSNEKLFF. The CDR3 DNA sequence: TGTGCCAGCAGCTCCGGTCCATCTAATGAAAAACTGTTTTTT.

The chain carries TRBV24-1 and TRBJ2-3, with D maybe TRBD2 (6 bases). V was pared by 6 bases and J by 3 bases, with 15 bases between. This CDR3 has 15 amino acids. The germline V gene encodes CDR1 KGHDR and CDR2 SFDVKD. CDR3 protein: CATSPGRDVTDTQYF. In DNA form, the CDR3 reads TGTGCCACCAGTCCCGGGCGGGACGTTACAGATACGCAGTATTTT.

Ten or more counts support this clonotype. V gene TRBV7-2 combines with J gene TRBJ1-4, with 10 bases aligning to TRBD1. Germline values: CDR1 SGHTA, CDR2 FQGNSA. V was clipped by 5 bases and J by 7 bases; unmatched bases: 7. The CDR3 totals 15 residues. The DNA of the CDR3 is TGTGCCAGCAGCGGCAACGACAGGGGGCGTGAAAAACTGTTTTTT. This codes for CASSGNDRGREKLFF.

Only a few counts were recorded for this clonotype. The rearrangement joins TRBV2 to TRBJ2-7, with D possibly TRBD1 on 5 matching bases. Trimming cost V 7 bases and J 4 bases, with 17 bases left between them. Looked up from germline, CDR1 is SNHLY and CDR2 is FYNNEI. CDR3 length: 14 residues. The CDR3 reads CASIEAGFGYEQYF. CDR3 nucleotide sequence: TGTGCCAGCATTGAGGCAGGGTTCGGATACGAGCAGTACTTC.

This sequence joins TRBV6-6 and TRBJ1-2, with no clear D. V lost 5 bases to trimming and J lost 6 bases, with 13 bases between them. CDR3 size: 13 residues. Germline V gene data show CDR1 as MNHNY and CDR2 as SVGAGI (reference sequence). Here the CDR3 DNA reads TGTGCCAGCAGTGAAGCCGGGATGGATGGCTACACCTTC. This encodes CASSEAGMDGYTF.

In its sample, this clonotype was seen a few times. CDR3 bases: TGTGCCACCAGTGATCCACAGGGGGGGGGCGGCGGGGAGCTGTTTTTT. Encoded protein: CATSDPQGGGGGELFF. The chain carries TRBV24-1 and TRBJ2-2, with a possible D match to TRBD1 (8 bases). The CDR3 totals 16 residues. Deletions cut 3 bases from V and 7 bases from J, with 17 bases between. CDR1 is KGHDR and CDR2 is SFDVKD in the germline V gene.

The chain has TRBV7-9 and TRBJ1-6, with D possibly being TRBD1 (6 bases). Trimming shortened V by 6 bases and J by 7 bases, and 13 bases separated the two germline ends. The CDR3 is 14 residues long. Germline CDR1 and CDR2: SEHNR and FQNEAQ (reference sequence). The CDR3 DNA reads as TGTGCCAGCAGGGAGGACAGCCTCAATTCACCCCTCCACTTT. This sequence encodes CASREDSLNSPLHF.

CDR3 nucleotides: TGTGCCAGCAGTTTGGGCCTGTCGAGCAATCAGCCCCAGCATTTT. Amino acid sequence: CASSLGLSSNQPQHF. The V and J genes are TRBV12-3 or TRBV12-4 and TRBJ1-5; D is unresolved. V was shortened by 3 bases and J by 1 base, with 10 bases between the two germline ends. The CDR3 has 15 amino acids.

The chain combines TRBV19 with TRBJ1-5; no definite D call. The CDR3 is made up of 16 amino acids. CDR1 LNHDA and CDR2 SQIVND come from the germline V gene (reference sequence). Trimming stripped 9 bases from V and 0 bases from J, with 18 bases between. This chain's CDR3 is CASSYGGQSSNQPQHF. CDR3 bases: TGTGCCAGCAGTTACGGCGGGCAGTCTAGCAATCAGCCCCAGCATTTT.

This clonotype was found many times. V usage is TRBV6-6 and J usage is TRBJ1-5; the D is unclear. This CDR3 is built from 12 residues. Germline values: CDR1 MNHNY, CDR2 SVGAGI (reference sequence). Trimming pared 0 bases from V and 15 bases from J, leaving 12 bases between. The chain's CDR3 is CASSYSNSVAHF. The CDR3 DNA is TGTGCCAGCAGTTACTCGAACTCAGTTGCGCATTTT.

V gene TRBV12-3 or TRBV12-4 combines with J gene TRBJ1-1; D uncertain. V was shortened by 6 bases and J by 0 bases, with 11 bases between the two germline ends. This CDR3 is built from 14 residues. CDR3 sequence: CASRDRQMNTEAFF. The CDR3, as DNA: TGTGCCAGCAGAGATCGGCAGATGAACACTGAAGCTTTCTTT.